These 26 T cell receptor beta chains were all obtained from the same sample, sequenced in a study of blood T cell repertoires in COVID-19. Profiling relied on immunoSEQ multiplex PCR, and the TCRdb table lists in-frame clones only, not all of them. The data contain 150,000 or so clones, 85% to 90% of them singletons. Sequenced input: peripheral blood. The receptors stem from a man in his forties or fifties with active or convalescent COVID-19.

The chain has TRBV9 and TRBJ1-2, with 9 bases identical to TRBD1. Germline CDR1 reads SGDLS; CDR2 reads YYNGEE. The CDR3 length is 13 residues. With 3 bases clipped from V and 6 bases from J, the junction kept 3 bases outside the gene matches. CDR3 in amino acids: CASSGGTGNGYTF. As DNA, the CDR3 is TGTGCCAGCAGCGGGGGGACAGGGAATGGCTACACCTTC. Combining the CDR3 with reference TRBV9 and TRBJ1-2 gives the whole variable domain DSGVTQTPKHLITATGQRVTLRCSPRSGDLSVYWYQQSLDQGLQFLIQYYNGEERAKGNILERFSAQQFPDLHSELNLSSLELGDSALYFCASSGGTGNGYTFGSGTRLTVV.

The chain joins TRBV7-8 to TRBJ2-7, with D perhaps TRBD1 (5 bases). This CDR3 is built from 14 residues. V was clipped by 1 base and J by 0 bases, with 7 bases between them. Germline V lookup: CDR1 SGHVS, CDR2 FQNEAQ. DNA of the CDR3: TGTGCCAGCAGCTTAGGGGGCCACTCCTACGAGCAGTACTTC. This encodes CASSLGGHSYEQYF.

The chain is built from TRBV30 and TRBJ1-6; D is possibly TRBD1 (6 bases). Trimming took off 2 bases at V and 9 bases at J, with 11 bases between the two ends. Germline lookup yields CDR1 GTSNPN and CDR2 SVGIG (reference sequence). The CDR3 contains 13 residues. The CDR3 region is CAWSTGLVSPLHF. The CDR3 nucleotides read TGTGCCTGGAGTACAGGGTTGGTTTCACCCCTCCACTTT.

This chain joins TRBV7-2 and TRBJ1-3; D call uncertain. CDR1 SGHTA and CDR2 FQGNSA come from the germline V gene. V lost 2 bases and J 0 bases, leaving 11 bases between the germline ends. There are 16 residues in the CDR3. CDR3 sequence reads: CASSLLGRISGNTIYF. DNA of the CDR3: TGTGCCAGCAGCTTATTGGGCCGGATCTCTGGAAACACCATATATTTT.

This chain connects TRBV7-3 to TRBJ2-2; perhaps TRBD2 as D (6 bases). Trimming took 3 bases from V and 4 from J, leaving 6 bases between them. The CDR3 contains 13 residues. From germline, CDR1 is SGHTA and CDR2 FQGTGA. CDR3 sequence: CASSFGGTGELFF. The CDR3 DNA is TGTGCCAGCAGCTTCGGGGGCACCGGGGAGCTGTTTTTT.

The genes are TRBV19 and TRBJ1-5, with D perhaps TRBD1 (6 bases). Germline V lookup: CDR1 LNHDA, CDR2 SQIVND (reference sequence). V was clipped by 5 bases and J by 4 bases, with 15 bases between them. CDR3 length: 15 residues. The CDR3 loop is CASSLGTTTNQPQHF. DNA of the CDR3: TGTGCCAGTAGTTTAGGGACAACGACTAATCAGCCCCAGCATTTT. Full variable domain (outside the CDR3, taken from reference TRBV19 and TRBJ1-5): DGGITQSPKYLFRKEGQNVTLSCEQNLNHDAMYWYRQDPGQGLRLIYYSQIVNDFQKGDIAEGYSVSREKKESFPLTVTSAQKNPTAFYLCASSLGTTTNQPQHFGDGTRLSIL.

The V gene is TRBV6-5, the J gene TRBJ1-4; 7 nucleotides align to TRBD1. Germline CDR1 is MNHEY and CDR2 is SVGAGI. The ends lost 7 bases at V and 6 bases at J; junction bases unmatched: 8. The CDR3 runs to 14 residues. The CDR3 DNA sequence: TGTGCCAGCATCCAACAGGGGATCTATGAAAAACTGTTTTTT. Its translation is CASIQQGIYEKLFF.

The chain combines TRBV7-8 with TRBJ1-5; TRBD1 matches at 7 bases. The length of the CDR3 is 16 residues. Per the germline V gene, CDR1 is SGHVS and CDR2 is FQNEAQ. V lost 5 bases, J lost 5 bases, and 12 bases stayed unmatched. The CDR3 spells CASSPPGGTQYQPQHF. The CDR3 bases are TGTGCCAGCAGCCCGCCAGGGGGAACCCAGTATCAGCCCCAGCATTTT.

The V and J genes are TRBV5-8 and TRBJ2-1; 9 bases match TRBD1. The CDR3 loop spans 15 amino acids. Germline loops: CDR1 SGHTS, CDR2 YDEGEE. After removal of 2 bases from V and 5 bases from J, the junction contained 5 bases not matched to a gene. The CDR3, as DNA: TGTGCCAGCAGCTTCACGGGACAGGGTAACAATGAGCAGTTCTTC. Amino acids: CASSFTGQGNNEQFF.

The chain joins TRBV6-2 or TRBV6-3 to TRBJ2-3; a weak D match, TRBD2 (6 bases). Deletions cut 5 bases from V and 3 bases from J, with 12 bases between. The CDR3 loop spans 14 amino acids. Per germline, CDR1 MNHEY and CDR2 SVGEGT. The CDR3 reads CASSPTGVTDTQYF. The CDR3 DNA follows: TGTGCCAGCAGTCCGACGGGGGTGACAGATACGCAGTATTTT.

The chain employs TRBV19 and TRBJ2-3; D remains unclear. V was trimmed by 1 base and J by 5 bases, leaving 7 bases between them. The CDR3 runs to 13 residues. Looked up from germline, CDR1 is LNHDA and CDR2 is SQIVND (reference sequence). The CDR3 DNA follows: TGTGCCAGTAGTATAGGACTCGGAGATACGCAGTATTTT. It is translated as CASSIGLGDTQYF.

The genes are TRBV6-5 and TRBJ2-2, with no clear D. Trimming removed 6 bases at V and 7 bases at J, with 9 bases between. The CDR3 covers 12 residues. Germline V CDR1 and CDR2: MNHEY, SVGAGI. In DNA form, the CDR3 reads TGTGCCAGCAGCCTCCGAGGCGGGGAGCTGTTTTTT. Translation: CASSLRGGELFF.

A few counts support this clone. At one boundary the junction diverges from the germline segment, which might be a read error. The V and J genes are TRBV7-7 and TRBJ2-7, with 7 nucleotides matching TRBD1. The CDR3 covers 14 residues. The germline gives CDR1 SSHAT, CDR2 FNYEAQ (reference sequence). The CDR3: CASSPPRDSYERYF. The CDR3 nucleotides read TGTGCTAGCAGCCCTCCCCGGGACAGCTACGAGCGGTACTTC. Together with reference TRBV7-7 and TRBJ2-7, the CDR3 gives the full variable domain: GAGVSQSPRYKVTKRGQDVTLRCDPISSHATLYWYQQALGQGPEFLTYFNYEAQPDKSGLPSDRFSAERPEGSISTLTIQRTEQRDSAMYRCASSPPRDSYERYFGPGTRLTVT.

The CDR3 loop reads CASTPSGSYEQYF. As DNA, the CDR3 is TGTGCCAGCACTCCTAGCGGGAGCTACGAGCAGTACTTC. The rearrangement links TRBV6-6 to TRBJ2-7, with 10 positions matching TRBD2. The germline CDR1 and CDR2 sequences are MNHNY and SVGAGI (reference sequence). The CDR3 spans 13 residues. J lost 3 bases, V lost 7 bases, and 3 bases had no gene match.

This chain's CDR3 is CASSSLDGYNYGYTF. CDR3 coding DNA: TGTGCCAGCAGTTCCCTAGACGGCTATAACTATGGCTACACCTTC. The chain combines TRBV27 with TRBJ1-2; D not certain. The CDR3 covers 15 residues. Germline V lookup: CDR1 MNHEY, CDR2 SMNVEV (reference sequence). V lost 4 bases to trimming and J lost 1 base, with 13 bases between them.

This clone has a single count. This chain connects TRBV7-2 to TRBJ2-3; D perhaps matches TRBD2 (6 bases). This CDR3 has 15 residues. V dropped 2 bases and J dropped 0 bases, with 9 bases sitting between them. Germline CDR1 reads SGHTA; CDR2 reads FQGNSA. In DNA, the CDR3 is TGTGCCAGCAGCTTAACGGGAGCCAGCACAGATACGCAGTATTTT. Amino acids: CASSLTGASTDTQYF.

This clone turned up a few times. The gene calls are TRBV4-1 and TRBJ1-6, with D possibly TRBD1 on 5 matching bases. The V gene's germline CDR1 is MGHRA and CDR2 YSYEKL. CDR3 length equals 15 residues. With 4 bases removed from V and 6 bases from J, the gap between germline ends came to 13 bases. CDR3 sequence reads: CASSPPGLTNSPLHF. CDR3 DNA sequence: TGCGCCAGCAGCCCCCCGGGACTGACTAATTCACCCCTCCACTTT.

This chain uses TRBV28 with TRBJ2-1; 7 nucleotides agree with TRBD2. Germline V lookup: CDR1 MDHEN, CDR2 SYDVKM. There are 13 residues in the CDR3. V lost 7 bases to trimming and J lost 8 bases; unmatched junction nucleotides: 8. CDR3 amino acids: CASNQRGYDEQFF. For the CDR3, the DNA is TGTGCCAGCAATCAGCGGGGTTATGATGAGCAGTTCTTC.

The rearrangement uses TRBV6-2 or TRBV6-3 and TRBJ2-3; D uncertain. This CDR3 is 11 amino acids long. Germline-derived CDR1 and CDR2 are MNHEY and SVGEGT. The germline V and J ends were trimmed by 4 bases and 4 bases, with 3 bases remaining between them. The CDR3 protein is CASSFSDTQYF. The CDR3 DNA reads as TGTGCCAGCAGTTTCTCAGATACGCAGTATTTT.

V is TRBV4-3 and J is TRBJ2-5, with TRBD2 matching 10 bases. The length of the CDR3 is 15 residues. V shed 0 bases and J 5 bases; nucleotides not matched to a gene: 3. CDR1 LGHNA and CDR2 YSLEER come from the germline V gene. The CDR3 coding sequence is TGCGCCAGCAGCCAAGAAGCGGGGGGGTGGGAGACCCAGTACTTC. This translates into CASSQEAGGWETQYF.

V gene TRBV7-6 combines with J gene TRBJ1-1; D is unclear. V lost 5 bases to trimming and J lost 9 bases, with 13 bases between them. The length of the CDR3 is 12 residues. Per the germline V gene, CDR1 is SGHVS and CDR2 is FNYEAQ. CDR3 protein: CASSPERHKAFF. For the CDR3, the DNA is TGTGCCAGCAGCCCCGAGCGGCACAAAGCTTTCTTT. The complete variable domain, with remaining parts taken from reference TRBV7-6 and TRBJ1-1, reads GAGVSQSPRYKVTKRGQDVALRCDPISGHVSLYWYRQALGQGPEFLTYFNYEAQQDKSGLPNDRFSAERPEGSISTLTIQRTEQRDSAMYRCASSPERHKAFFGQGTRLTVV.

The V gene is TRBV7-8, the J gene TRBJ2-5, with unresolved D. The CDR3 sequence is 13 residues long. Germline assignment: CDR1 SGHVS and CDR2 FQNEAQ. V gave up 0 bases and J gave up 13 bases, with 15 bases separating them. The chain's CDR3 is CASSLAFVPPWYF. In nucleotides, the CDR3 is TGTGCCAGCAGCTTAGCTTTCGTCCCTCCGTGGTACTTC. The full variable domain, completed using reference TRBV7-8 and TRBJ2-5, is GAGVSQSPRYKVAKRGQDVALRCDPISGHVSLFWYQQALGQGPEFLTYFQNEAQLDKSGLPSDRFFAERPEGSVSTLKIQRTQQEDSAVYLCASSLAFVPPWYFGPGTRLLVL.

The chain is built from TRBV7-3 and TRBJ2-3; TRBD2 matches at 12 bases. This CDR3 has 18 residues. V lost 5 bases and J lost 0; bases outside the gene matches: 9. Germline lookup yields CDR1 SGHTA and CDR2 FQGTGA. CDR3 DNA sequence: TGTGCCAGCAGCCCGACCCGGACTAGCGGGGCCAGCACAGATACGCAGTATTTT. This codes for CASSPTRTSGASTDTQYF. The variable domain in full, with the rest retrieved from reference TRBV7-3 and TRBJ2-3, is GAGVSQTPSNKVTEKGKYVELRCDPISGHTALYWYRQSLGQGPEFLIYFQGTGAADDSGLPNDRFFAVRPEGSVSTLKIQRTERGDSAVYLCASSPTRTSGASTDTQYFGPGTRLTVL.

The CDR3 region has the DNA TGCGCCAGCAGCCAAGGAGGGACAGGGTGGGACGAGCAGTACTTC. Amino acids: CASSQGGTGWDEQYF. The gene calls are TRBV4-3 and TRBJ2-7; 9 bases fit TRBD1. Per the germline V gene, CDR1 is LGHNA and CDR2 is YSLEER. The trim removed 1 base at V and 5 bases at J, leaving 6 bases unmatched. CDR3 length equals 15 residues.

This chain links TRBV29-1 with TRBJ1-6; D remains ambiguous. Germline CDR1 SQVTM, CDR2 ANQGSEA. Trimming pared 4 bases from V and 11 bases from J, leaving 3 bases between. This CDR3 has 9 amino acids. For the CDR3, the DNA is TGCAGCGTTGGGCCACCCCTCCACTTT. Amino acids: CSVGPPLHF.

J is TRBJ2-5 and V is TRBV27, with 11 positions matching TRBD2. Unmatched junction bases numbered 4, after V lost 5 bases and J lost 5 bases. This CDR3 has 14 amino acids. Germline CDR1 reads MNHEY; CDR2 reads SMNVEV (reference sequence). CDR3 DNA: TGTGCCAGCAGTCCTCGGACTAGCGGGGAGACCCAGTACTTC. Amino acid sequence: CASSPRTSGETQYF.